This T cell receptor beta chain was observed in a study of blood T cell repertoires in COVID-19. TCRdb's copy holds only in-frame clones and misses some; the assay was immunoSEQ multiplex PCR. The sample includes just under 250,000 clones, around 89% seen only once; the top ten take over 4%. The V and J ends lost 3 bases and 7 bases respectively, with 12 bases between them. Germline CDR1 MGHDK, CDR2 SYGVNS. The CDR3 sequence is 13 residues long. Sequencing input: PBMCs or T cells enriched from blood (not recorded which). This chain joins TRBV25-1 and TRBJ2-5, with D tentatively TRBD2 (5 bases). This sequence originates from a woman aged 30 to 39 who had recovered from COVID-19. The CDR3 DNA sequence: TGTGCCAGCAGTGAGGGAGTGTATGGGACCCAGTACTTC. Translating it yields CASSEGVYGTQYF. Supplemented by reference TRBV25-1 and TRBJ2-5, the full variable domain reads EADIYQTPRYLVIGTGKKITLECSQTMGHDKMYWYQQDPGMELHLIHYSYGVNSTEKGDLSSESTVSRIRTEHFPLTLESARPSHTSQYLCASSEGVYGTQYFGPGTRLLVL.